This T cell receptor beta chain was identified in a study of shared clonotypes between healthy human individuals. The germline V gene has CDR1 GTSNPN and CDR2 SVGIG (reference sequence). V was pared by 0 bases and J by 5 bases, with 19 bases between. The CDR3 runs to 17 residues. Measured with immunoSEQ multiplex PCR; TCRdb has only the in-frame clones, and not every one. This sample has approximately 2.4 million clones, with approximately 94% found just once. Sequenced sample: naive CD4+ T cells sorted from blood. The subset: CD45RA+ positively selected. This clonotype was sampled from a man younger than 30 in good health. V is TRBV30 and J is TRBJ1-4, with a tentative D call TRBD1 (5 bases). CDR3 sequence: CAWSVGAPGGDNEKLFF. CDR3 coding DNA: TGTGCCTGGAGTGTAGGGGCACCCGGGGGGGACAATGAAAAACTGTTTTTT.